Listed below are T cell receptor beta chains from one sample, sequenced in a study of PD-1 blockade in mismatch repair-deficient tumors. TCRdb keeps only in-frame clones here, not all; method: immunoSEQ multiplex PCR. The sample has 100,000 or so clones, 82% seen once. Material: peripheral blood, obtained roughly 35 weeks after starting pembrolizumab. Receptor source: an adult with mismatch repair-deficient cancer. Each CDR3 is given with its conserved first and last residue. The D gene is left open where the match is weak. A clone size is listed for some rows: how often the clone was seen (once, few, many), or a class if it is expanded.

D gene	V gene	clone size	J gene	CDR3 length	CDR3 protein	CDR3 DNA
.	TRBV27	.	TRBJ2-5	15	CASSLSLRSQETQYF	TGTGCCAGCAGTTTATCCCTCAGATCCCAAGAGACCCAGTACTTC
.	TRBV4-1	.	TRBJ2-1	14	CASSQREEGNEQFF	TGCGCCAGCAGCCAGAGGGAAGAGGGAAATGAGCAGTTCTTC
TRBD2	TRBV5-1	.	TRBJ2-1	17	CASSRTSGIGPYNEQFF	TGCGCCAGCAGCCGGACTAGCGGGATAGGTCCCTACAATGAGCAGTTCTTC
TRBD1	TRBV10-1	.	TRBJ2-7	16	CASSLTGEERTYEQYF	TGCGCCAGCAGCCTGACAGGGGAGGAAAGGACCTACGAGCAGTACTTC
TRBD2	TRBV5-4	.	TRBJ2-7	17	CASSAGTSGSKGYEQYF	TGTGCCAGCAGCGCCGGGACTAGCGGGAGTAAGGGATACGAGCAGTACTTC
.	TRBV5-1	.	TRBJ2-3	13	CASSLGFTDTQYF	TGCGCCAGTTCGCTGGGTTTTACAGATACGCAGTATTTT
.	TRBV19	.	TRBJ1-1	13	CASAPMGNTEAFF	TGTGCCAGTGCCCCTATGGGGAACACTGAAGCTTTCTTT
.	TRBV6-5	once	TRBJ2-3	13	CASRVRSTDTQYF	TGTGCCAGCCGAGTTCGGAGCACAGATACGCAGTATTTT
.	TRBV2	.	TRBJ2-2	14	CASSAAGTTGELFF	TGTGCCAGCAGTGCGGCAGGGACCACCGGGGAGCTGTTTTTT
.	TRBV7-8	.	TRBJ2-7	14	CASSLEVDTYEQYF	TGTGCCAGCAGCTTAGAGGTGGACACCTACGAGCAGTACTTC
.	TRBV7-2	.	TRBJ2-1	19	CASSLDGGERVPRGDEQFF	TGTGCCAGCAGCTTGGACGGTGGGGAGCGGGTGCCACGTGGGGATGAGCAGTTCTTC
.	TRBV7-9	.	TRBJ1-4	14	CASSPWATNEKLFF	TGTGCCAGCAGCCCATGGGCAACTAATGAAAAACTGTTTTTT
.	TRBV5-1	.	TRBJ1-1	14	CASSLDSLGPEAFF	TGCGCCAGCAGCTTGGACAGCTTGGGCCCTGAAGCTTTCTTT
TRBD1	TRBV2	few	TRBJ1-4	15	CASSEEQGAREKLFF	TGTGCCAGCAGTGAAGAACAGGGGGCGCGTGAAAAACTGTTTTTT
TRBD2	TRBV6-5	.	TRBJ2-1	14	CASSYGLAGVEQFF	TGTGCCAGCAGTTACGGACTAGCGGGAGTCGAGCAGTTCTTC
.	TRBV6-6	.	TRBJ1-1	11	CASSYKTEAFF	TGTGCCAGCAGTTACAAGACTGAAGCTTTCTTT
TRBD1	TRBV7-9	.	TRBJ2-7	16	CASSLVWTGGSYEQYF	TGTGCCAGCAGCTTAGTATGGACAGGGGGCTCCTACGAGCAGTACTTC
.	TRBV6-6	.	TRBJ1-1	13	CASRPQVNTEAFF	TGTGCCAGCAGGCCACAAGTGAACACTGAAGCTTTCTTT
TRBD1	TRBV7-9	.	TRBJ2-5	15	CASSTWTGQRETQYF	TGTGCCAGCAGCACCTGGACAGGGCAGAGAGAGACCCAGTACTTC
.	TRBV19	.	TRBJ1-5	16	CASTSQGNSGNQPQHF	TGTGCCTCAACATCCCAGGGTAATAGTGGCAATCAGCCCCAGCATTTT
TRBD1	TRBV5-1	.	TRBJ2-7	15	CASSYMDRGSYEQYF	TGCGCCAGCAGCTACATGGACAGGGGGTCCTACGAGCAGTACTTC
TRBD2	TRBV5-6	.	TRBJ2-7	17	CASSVPSGSSIQYEQYF	TGTGCCAGCAGCGTCCCTAGCGGGAGCTCCATTCAGTACGAGCAGTACTTC
.	TRBV14	.	TRBJ2-1	14	CASDRGSSYNEQFF	TGTGCCAGCGACCGGGGTAGCTCCTACAATGAGCAGTTCTTC
.	TRBV11-3	.	TRBJ2-3	12	CASGSEEYTQYF	TGTGCCAGCGGGTCAGAAGAGTATACGCAGTATTTT
.	TRBV7-2	.	TRBJ1-1	14	CASSLGSQGTEAFF	TGTGCCAGCAGCTTAGGATCGCAGGGGACTGAAGCTTTCTTT
.	TRBV19	.	TRBJ1-3	15	CASSISRGYGNTIYF	TGTGCCAGTAGTATCTCGAGGGGGTATGGAAACACCATATATTTT
.	TRBV19	few	TRBJ2-2	14	CASSGHRDIGELFF	TGTGCCAGTAGTGGACACAGGGACATCGGGGAGCTGTTTTTT
TRBD2	TRBV7-6	few	TRBJ2-1	16	CASSSRSGTQNNEQFF	TGTGCCAGCAGCTCAAGAAGCGGGACTCAGAACAATGAGCAGTTCTTC
TRBD2	TRBV29-1	.	TRBJ2-1	13	CSVDGGLGTREFF	TGCAGCGTTGATGGGGGATTGGGGACTAGGGAATTCTTC
TRBD1	TRBV9	.	TRBJ1-2	16	CASSVGGTALDYGYTF	TGTGCCAGCAGCGTAGGAGGGACAGCCCTCGACTATGGCTACACCTTC
.	TRBV4-1	.	TRBJ2-1	16	CASSQDYSSDYNEQFF	TGCGCCAGCAGCCAAGATTATTCGTCAGACTACAATGAGCAGTTCTTC
TRBD2	TRBV6-5	few	TRBJ2-1	16	CASSFDIAGNSNEQFF	TGTGCCAGCAGTTTTGACATAGCGGGAAACAGCAATGAGCAGTTCTTC
TRBD1	TRBV5-1	.	TRBJ1-3	15	CASSPGTGSGNTIYF	TGCGCCAGCAGCCCCGGGACAGGGAGCGGAAACACCATATATTTT
.	TRBV5-1	.	TRBJ1-1	13	CASSTSFATEAFF	TGCGCCAGCAGCACCTCCTTTGCGACTGAAGCTTTCTTT
.	TRBV7-3	once	TRBJ2-5	13	CASSLTRQETQYF	TGTGCCAGCAGCTTAACTAGACAAGAGACCCAGTACTTC
TRBD2	TRBV11-3	.	TRBJ2-1	16	CASSLSLAGGNNEQFF	TGTGCCAGCAGCTTAAGTCTAGCGGGAGGGAACAATGAGCAGTTCTTC
TRBD2	TRBV7-9	.	TRBJ2-3	16	CASTTTSGEITDTQYF	TGTGCCAGCACCACCACTAGCGGGGAGATCACAGATACGCAGTATTTT
.	TRBV7-3	few	TRBJ2-7	13	CASSEGLLARTYF	TGTGCCAGCAGCGAGGGGTTGTTGGCTCGGACGTACTTC
TRBD1	TRBV2	.	TRBJ2-5	14	CATDRDRYQETQYF	TGTGCCACGGACCGGGACAGGTACCAAGAGACCCAGTACTTC
.	TRBV5-4	few	TRBJ2-7	15	CASSLGGGQSYEQYF	TGTGCCAGCAGCTTGGGGGGAGGACAGTCCTACGAGCAGTACTTC
TRBD2	TRBV7-6	once	TRBJ2-1	17	CASSLAPSGISYNEQFF	TGTGCCAGCAGCTTAGCGCCTAGCGGGATCTCCTACAATGAGCAGTTCTTC
.	TRBV7-8	.	TRBJ2-7	13	CASSFTRDYEQYF	TGTGCCAGCAGTTTTACCCGCGACTACGAGCAGTACTTC
.	TRBV29-1	.	TRBJ1-2	13	CSVERDPNYGYTF	TGCAGCGTTGAAAGGGATCCGAACTATGGCTACACCTTC
TRBD2	TRBV5-4	.	TRBJ2-7	16	CASSPGLAGFSYEQYF	TGTGCCAGCAGCCCCGGACTAGCGGGATTCTCCTACGAGCAGTACTTC
.	TRBV11-2	.	TRBJ2-2	16	CASSLVSGGVTGELFF	TGTGCCAGCAGCTTAGTGTCTGGGGGCGTCACCGGGGAGCTGTTTTTT
TRBD2	TRBV18	.	TRBJ2-1	14	CASSLGLGDNEQFF	TGTGCCAGCTCACTGGGACTAGGAGACAATGAGCAGTTCTTC